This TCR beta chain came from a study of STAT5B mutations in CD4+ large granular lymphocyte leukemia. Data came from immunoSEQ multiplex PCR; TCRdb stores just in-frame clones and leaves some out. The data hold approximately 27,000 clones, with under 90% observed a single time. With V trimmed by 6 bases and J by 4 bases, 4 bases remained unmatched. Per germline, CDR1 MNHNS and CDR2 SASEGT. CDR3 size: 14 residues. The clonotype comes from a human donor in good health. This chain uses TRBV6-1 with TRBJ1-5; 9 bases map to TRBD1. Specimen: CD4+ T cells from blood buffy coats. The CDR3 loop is CASRQGAKNQPQHF. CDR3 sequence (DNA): TGTGCCAGCAGACAGGGGGCCAAAAATCAGCCCCAGCATTTT.